These 19 T cell receptor beta chains were all obtained from the same sample, sequenced in a study of blood T cell repertoires in COVID-19. Here immunoSEQ multiplex PCR was the method, and the copy in TCRdb shows in-frame clones only, minus some. The data show a few hundred thousand clones, with more than 75% seen just once and around 13% held by the top ten. Sequences were obtained from peripheral blood. The receptors here all came from a human donor in a cohort sampled during active COVID-19.

Comments on this clone: Other DNA sequences in this sample translate to the same CDR3. The gene calls are TRBV5-1 and TRBJ1-4; 7 bases match TRBD1. There are 14 residues in the CDR3. In germline, CDR1 is SGHRS, CDR2 YFSETQ. V trimming: 0 bases; J trimming: 7 bases; junction bases outside the gene matches: 3. Here the CDR3 DNA reads TGCGCCAGCAGCTTGGGACAGGGTCGTGAAAAACTGTTTTTT. This sequence encodes CASSLGQGREKLFF.

The J gene is TRBJ2-2, the V gene TRBV24-1, with D perhaps TRBD2 (6 bases). Deletions cut 4 bases from V and 8 bases from J, with 13 bases between. The CDR3 contains 14 residues. Per germline, CDR1 KGHDR and CDR2 SFDVKD. CDR3: CATSDGTPAGELFF. As DNA, the CDR3 is TGTGCCACCAGTGACGGGACTCCGGCTGGGGAGCTGTTTTTT.

This rearrangement joins TRBV5-1 to TRBJ2-7, with 8 nucleotides matching TRBD2. This CDR3 has 14 residues. Germline CDR1 is SGHRS and CDR2 is YFSETQ. V lost 0 bases and J lost 5; bases outside the gene matches: 4. Here the CDR3 reads CASSLVGLVNEQYF. The CDR3 nucleotides read TGCGCCAGCAGCTTGGTGGGACTAGTGAACGAGCAGTACTTC. The complete variable domain, with remaining parts taken from reference TRBV5-1 and TRBJ2-7, reads KAGVTQTPRYLIKTRGQQVTLSCSPISGHRSVSWYQQTPGQGLQFLFEYFSETQRNKGNFPGRFSGRQFSNSRSEMNVSTLELGDSALYLCASSLVGLVNEQYFGPGTRLTVT.

The J gene is TRBJ1-1, the V gene TRBV5-1; TRBD1 matches 9 bases. V shed 2 bases and J 5 bases; nucleotides not matched to a gene: 7. In germline, CDR1 is SGHRS, CDR2 YFSETQ. The CDR3 extends over 15 amino acids. The CDR3 sequence: CASSLQGARGTEAFF. Written as DNA, the CDR3 is TGCGCCAGCAGCTTACAGGGGGCGAGGGGAACTGAAGCTTTCTTT.

V and J are TRBV4-2 and TRBJ1-4, with 11 bases matching TRBD1. This CDR3 has 19 amino acids. Per the germline V gene, CDR1 is LGHNA and CDR2 is YNFKEQ. J was trimmed by 7 bases and V by 0 bases; bases with no gene match: 13. The CDR3 region has the DNA TGTGCCAGCAGCCAAGAGGGGCCGGGACAGGGGGTCTTTCCTGAAAAACTGTTTTTT. It yields the protein CASSQEGPGQGVFPEKLFF.

This chain joins TRBV6-5 and TRBJ1-5, with 8 nucleotides matching TRBD1. This CDR3 is built from 14 residues. Germline V gives CDR1 MNHEY, CDR2 SVGAGI. V dropped 10 bases and J dropped 3; count of bases not matched to a gene: 8. The CDR3 DNA reads as TGTGCCATCACGACAGGGGAGGACAATCAGCCCCAGCATTTT. This translates into CAITTGEDNQPQHF.

The chain joins TRBV28 to TRBJ1-5; D is unresolved. CDR1 and CDR2 from the germline V gene are MDHEN and SYDVKM. The CDR3 is 12 amino acids. Trimming pared 5 bases from V and 7 bases from J, leaving 9 bases between. CDR3 in amino acids: CASSPDIQPQHF. CDR3 coding DNA: TGTGCCAGCAGTCCAGACATACAGCCCCAGCATTTT.

This chain joins TRBV7-2 and TRBJ2-1, with 13 bases that match TRBD2. The germline V gene has CDR1 SGHTA and CDR2 FQGNSA. The CDR3 runs to 16 residues. After removal of 0 bases from V and 6 bases from J, the junction contained 2 bases not matched to a gene. In DNA, the CDR3 is TGTGCCAGCAGCTTAGCGAGACTAGCGGGGGGCAATGAGCAGTTCTTC. The encoded protein is CASSLARLAGGNEQFF.

V gene TRBV28 combines with J gene TRBJ1-1; tentative D call: TRBD1 (5 bases). Germline values: CDR1 MDHEN, CDR2 SYDVKM. The CDR3 runs 16 residues. The V gene lost 7 bases and the J gene lost 1 base, with 19 bases spanning the gap. The CDR3 region has the DNA TGTGCCAGCATCGGGGGGGGGAGTTTAGGGAACACTGAAGCTTTCTTT. Translation gives CASIGGGSLGNTEAFF.

The J gene is TRBJ2-1, the V gene TRBV7-2; 9 bases map to TRBD2. The CDR3 length is 18 residues. CDR1 SGHTA and CDR2 FQGNSA come from the germline V gene. Trimming cost V 1 base and J 3 bases; bases outside gene matches: 10. The CDR3 is CASSLGDSGGHIYNEQFF. The CDR3 DNA sequence: TGTGCCAGCAGCTTAGGTGATAGCGGGGGCCACATCTACAATGAGCAGTTCTTC.

The V gene is TRBV5-8, the J gene TRBJ2-5, with 10 nucleotides matching TRBD2. The CDR3 extends over 16 amino acids. The germline gives CDR1 SGHTS, CDR2 YDEGEE. V shed 4 bases and J 3 bases; nucleotides not matched to a gene: 9. The CDR3 spells CASSPGTSAMKETQYF. CDR3 sequence (DNA): TGTGCCAGCAGCCCCGGGACTAGCGCTATGAAAGAGACCCAGTACTTC.

This rearrangement joins TRBV11-3 to TRBJ2-1; 11 nucleotides agree with TRBD1. CDR3 size: 17 residues. Germline V lookup: CDR1 SGHNT, CDR2 YENEEA. V dropped 0 bases and J dropped 9; count of bases not matched to a gene: 10. Here the CDR3 reads CASSLDGGTGGSSEQFF. CDR3 nucleotide sequence: TGTGCCAGCAGCTTAGATGGGGGGACAGGGGGTTCTAGTGAGCAGTTCTTC.

The chain couples TRBV5-1 to TRBJ1-1; no clear D gene. Germline V gene sequence: CDR1 SGHRS, CDR2 YFSETQ. V was cut by 0 bases and J by 5 bases, with 11 bases left in between. This CDR3 contains 14 residues. The CDR3 region is CASSLVIRGTEAFF. The DNA of the CDR3 is TGCGCCAGCAGCTTGGTTATTCGAGGGACTGAAGCTTTCTTT.

The chain combines TRBV28 with TRBJ1-6, with D possibly matching TRBD1 (6 bases). The CDR3 length is 15 residues. Trimming cost V 6 bases and J 9 bases, with 18 bases left between them. CDR1 and CDR2 (germline): MDHEN, SYDVKM. CDR3 DNA: TGTGCCAGCAGCTCCGCGCAGGGGATAAGTTCACCCCTCCACTTT. Translation gives CASSSAQGISSPLHF.

The V and J genes are TRBV6-2 or TRBV6-3 and TRBJ2-3; 8 bases are a match to TRBD1. From germline, CDR1 is MNHEY and CDR2 SVGEGT. The CDR3 totals 14 residues. With 4 bases clipped from V and 5 bases from J, the junction kept 5 bases outside the gene matches. In DNA form, the CDR3 reads TGTGCCAGCAGTTTGGACAGGGCTATAGATACGCAGTATTTT. This sequence encodes CASSLDRAIDTQYF.

The V call is TRBV6-5, the J call TRBJ2-1, with TRBD1 as a possible D gene (5 bases). V was clipped by 1 base and J by 0 bases, with 7 bases between them. The CDR3 is made up of 15 amino acids. The germline V gene has CDR1 MNHEY and CDR2 SVGAGI. The CDR3 reads CASSYLGHSYNEQFF. For the CDR3, the DNA is TGTGCCAGCAGTTACTTGGGGCACTCCTACAATGAGCAGTTCTTC.

The V gene is TRBV6-5, the J gene TRBJ1-1; no firm D call. Germline-derived CDR1 and CDR2 are MNHEY and SVGAGI. V lost 6 bases to trimming and J lost 10 bases, with 12 bases between them. The CDR3 has 11 amino acids. CDR3 coding DNA: TGTGCCAGCAGGAGTGAGGGAGGAGCTTTCTTT. As protein: CASRSEGGAFF.

J is TRBJ1-4 and V is TRBV5-4; TRBD1 agrees at 7 bases. The CDR3 has 14 amino acids. The germline gives CDR1 SGHNT, CDR2 YYREEE (reference sequence). With V trimmed by 4 bases and J by 6 bases, 6 bases remained unmatched. The CDR3 loop reads CASSSRGTDEKLFF. The DNA for the CDR3 is TGTGCCAGCAGCAGCAGGGGGACGGATGAAAAACTGTTTTTT.

The rearrangement links TRBV19 to TRBJ1-3; 10 positions match TRBD1. Germline CDR1 reads LNHDA; CDR2 reads SQIVND (reference sequence). V shed 5 bases and J 1 base; nucleotides not matched to a gene: 14. This CDR3 spans 19 amino acids. The CDR3 region is CASSAYYGTGESSGNTIYF. The CDR3 coding sequence is TGTGCCAGTAGTGCGTACTACGGGACAGGGGAAAGTTCTGGAAACACCATATATTTT.